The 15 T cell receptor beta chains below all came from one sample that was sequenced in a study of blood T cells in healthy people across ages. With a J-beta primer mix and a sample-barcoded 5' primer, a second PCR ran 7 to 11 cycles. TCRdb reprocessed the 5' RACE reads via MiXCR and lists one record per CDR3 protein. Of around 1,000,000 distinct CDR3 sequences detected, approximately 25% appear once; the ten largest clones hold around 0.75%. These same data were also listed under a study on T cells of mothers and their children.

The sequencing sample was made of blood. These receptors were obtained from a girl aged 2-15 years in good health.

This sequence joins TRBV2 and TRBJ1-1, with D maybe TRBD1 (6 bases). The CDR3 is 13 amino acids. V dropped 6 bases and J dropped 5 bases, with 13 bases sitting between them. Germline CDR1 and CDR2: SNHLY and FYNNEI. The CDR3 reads CASSADRLTEAFF. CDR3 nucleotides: TGTGCCAGCAGCGCGGACAGATTAACTGAAGCTTTCTTT.

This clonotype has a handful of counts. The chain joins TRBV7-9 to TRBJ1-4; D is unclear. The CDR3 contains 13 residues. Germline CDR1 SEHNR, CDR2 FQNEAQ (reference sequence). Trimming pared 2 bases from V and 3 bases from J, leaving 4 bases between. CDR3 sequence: CASSLQANEKLFF. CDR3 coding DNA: TGTGCCAGCAGCTTACAGGCTAATGAAAAACTGTTTTTT.

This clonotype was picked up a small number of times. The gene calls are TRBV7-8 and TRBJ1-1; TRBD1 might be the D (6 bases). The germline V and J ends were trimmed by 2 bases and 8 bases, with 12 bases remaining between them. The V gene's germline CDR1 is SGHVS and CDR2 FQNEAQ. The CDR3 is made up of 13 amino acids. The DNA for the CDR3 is TGTGCCAGCAGCTTACAGGGGCTACAAGAAGCTTTCTTT. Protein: CASSLQGLQEAFF.

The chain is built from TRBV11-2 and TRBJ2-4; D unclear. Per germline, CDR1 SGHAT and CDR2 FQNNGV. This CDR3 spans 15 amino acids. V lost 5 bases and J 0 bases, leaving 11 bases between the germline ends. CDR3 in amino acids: CASSQAPLAKNIQYF. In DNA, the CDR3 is TGTGCCAGCAGCCAGGCCCCTTTAGCCAAAAACATTCAGTACTTC.

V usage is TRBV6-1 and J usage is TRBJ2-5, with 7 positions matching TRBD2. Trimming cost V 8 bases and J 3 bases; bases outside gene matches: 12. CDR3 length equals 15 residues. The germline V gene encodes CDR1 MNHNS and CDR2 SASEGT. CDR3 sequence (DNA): TGTGCCAGCTTAGGAGGGAGGGCCTTCAAAGAGACCCAGTACTTC. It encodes CASLGGRAFKETQYF.

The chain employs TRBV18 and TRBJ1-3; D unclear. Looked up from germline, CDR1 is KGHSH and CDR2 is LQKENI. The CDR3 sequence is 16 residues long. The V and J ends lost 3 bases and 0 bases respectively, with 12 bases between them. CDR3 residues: CASSPAALGSGNTIYF. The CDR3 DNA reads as TGTGCCAGCTCACCGGCCGCGTTGGGCTCTGGAAACACCATATATTTT.

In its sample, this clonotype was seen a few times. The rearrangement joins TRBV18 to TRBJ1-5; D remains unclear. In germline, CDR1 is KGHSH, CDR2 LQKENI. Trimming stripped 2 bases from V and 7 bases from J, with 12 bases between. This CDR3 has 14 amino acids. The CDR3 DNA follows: TGTGCCAGCTCACCAGGGTTTGCCAACCAGCCCCAGCATTTT. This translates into CASSPGFANQPQHF.

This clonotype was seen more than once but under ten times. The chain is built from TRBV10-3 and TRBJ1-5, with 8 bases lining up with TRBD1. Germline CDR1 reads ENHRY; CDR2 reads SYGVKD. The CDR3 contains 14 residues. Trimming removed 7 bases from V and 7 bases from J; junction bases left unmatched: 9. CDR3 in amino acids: CAINPTGAGQPQHF. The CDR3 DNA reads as TGTGCCATCAACCCGACAGGGGCAGGACAGCCCCAGCATTTT.

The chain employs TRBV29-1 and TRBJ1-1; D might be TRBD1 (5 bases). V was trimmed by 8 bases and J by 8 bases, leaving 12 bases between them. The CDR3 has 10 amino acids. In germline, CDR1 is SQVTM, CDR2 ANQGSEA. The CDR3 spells CSYGAREAFF. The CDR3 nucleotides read TGCAGCTACGGGGCCAGGGAAGCTTTCTTT.

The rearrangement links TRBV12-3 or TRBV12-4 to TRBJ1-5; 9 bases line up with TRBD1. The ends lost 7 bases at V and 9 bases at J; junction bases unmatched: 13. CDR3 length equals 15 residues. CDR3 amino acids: CASTLDRGGLRPQHF. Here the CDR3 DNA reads TGTGCCAGCACCCTGGACAGGGGAGGCCTGAGGCCCCAGCATTTT.

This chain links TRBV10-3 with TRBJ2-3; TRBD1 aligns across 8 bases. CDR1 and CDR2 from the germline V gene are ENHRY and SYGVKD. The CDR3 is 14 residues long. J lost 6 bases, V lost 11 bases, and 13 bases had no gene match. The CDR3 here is CASKWTGLSDTQYF. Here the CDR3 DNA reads TGTGCCTCGAAGTGGACAGGGTTGTCGGATACGCAGTATTTT.

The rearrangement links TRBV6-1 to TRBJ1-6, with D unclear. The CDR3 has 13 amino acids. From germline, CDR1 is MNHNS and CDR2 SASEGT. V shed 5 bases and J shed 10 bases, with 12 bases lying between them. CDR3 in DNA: TGTGCCAGCAGTCTCGGGTCTCACTCACCCCTCCACTTT. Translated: CASSLGSHSPLHF.

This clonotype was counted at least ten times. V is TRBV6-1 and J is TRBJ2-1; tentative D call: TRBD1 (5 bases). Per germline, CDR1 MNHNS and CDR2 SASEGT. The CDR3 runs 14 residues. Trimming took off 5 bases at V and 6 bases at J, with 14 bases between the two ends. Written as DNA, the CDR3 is TGTGCCAGCAGTTCGATGGACAACTTCAATGAGCAGTTCTTC. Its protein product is CASSSMDNFNEQFF.

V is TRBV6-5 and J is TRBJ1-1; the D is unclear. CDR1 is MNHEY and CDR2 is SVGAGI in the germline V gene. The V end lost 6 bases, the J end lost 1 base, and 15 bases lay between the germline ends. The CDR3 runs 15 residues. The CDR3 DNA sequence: TGTGCCAGCAGGCGACCCATCAGGAAGAACACTGAAGCTTTCTTT. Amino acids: CASRRPIRKNTEAFF.

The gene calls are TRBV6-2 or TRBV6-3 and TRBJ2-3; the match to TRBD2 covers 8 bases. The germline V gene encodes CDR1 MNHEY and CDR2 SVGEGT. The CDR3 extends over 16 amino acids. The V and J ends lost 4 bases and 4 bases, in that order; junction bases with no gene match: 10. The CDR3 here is CASSSGDSGIPDTQYF. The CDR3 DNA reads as TGTGCCAGCAGTTCTGGGGATAGCGGGATCCCAGATACGCAGTATTTT.